This record concerns one TCR beta chain sequence. The data were taken from a study of blood T cell repertoires in COVID-19. Turning to the study itself: Nucleic acid was either cDNA or gDNA, and it came from T cells, B-cell-depleted T cells, or PBMCs.

Authors' methods: Estimation of nucleated cell counts relied on the amplification of reference gene primers. Clones were sequenced by immunoSEQ multiplex PCR, and TCRdb holds only the in-frame ones, with some missing. Clone size and the V and J calls come from that table; the DNA yielded D and trimming. The table has some 400,000 clones, roughly 90% seen once. The CDR3 runs 17 residues. The germline V gene has CDR1 SGHTS and CDR2 YDEGEE. With V trimmed by 0 bases and J by 1 base, 10 bases remained unmatched. Individuals drawn from 20 to 25 US areas were roughly 18 to 100 years old. Cohort 3 donors were reported recovered after two negative PCRs, clearance, or symptom resolution.

The specimen sequenced was PBMCs or T cells enriched from blood (not recorded which). The rearrangement links TRBV5-8 to TRBJ2-7, with 7 bases aligning to TRBD2. This receptor was taken from a woman younger than 45 who had recovered from COVID-19. The CDR3 sequence: CASSLARRSGGSYEQYF. The CDR3, as DNA: TGTGCCAGCAGCTTGGCCCGGAGGTCGGGAGGTTCCTACGAGCAGTACTTC.